By frequency in the sample, the clone carrying this T cell receptor (beta chain) is medium-sized. The antigen is unknown. This sample stems from a study of T cells in localized non-small cell lung cancer. Overall study findings and caveats: In adjacent lung, a median roughly 60 of the top 100 tumor clones were found. Tumor showed lower T cell clonality than uninvolved adjacent lung, where it was highest. Only one tumor region went through sequencing, so heterogeneity may still be there. Longer overall survival was linked to higher blood T cell density.

Unmatched junction bases numbered 9, after V lost 5 bases and J lost 6 bases. CDR3 length: 13 amino acids. Germline CDR1 SQVTM, CDR2 ANQGSEA. The table came from immunoSEQ multiplex PCR; TCRdb's copy has only in-frame clones and leaves some out. Among fewer than 45,000 clones listed, around 79% were seen once. This sequence originates from a male donor aged 60 or over with stage III squamous cell lung carcinoma. This material consisted of peripheral blood, taken before any cancer treatment. V gene TRBV29-1 combines with J gene TRBJ1-2, with TRBD1 identical over 7 bases. CDR3 amino acids: CSVYPRQGDGYTF. The CDR3 DNA follows: TGCAGCGTTTACCCCCGACAGGGTGATGGCTACACCTTC.